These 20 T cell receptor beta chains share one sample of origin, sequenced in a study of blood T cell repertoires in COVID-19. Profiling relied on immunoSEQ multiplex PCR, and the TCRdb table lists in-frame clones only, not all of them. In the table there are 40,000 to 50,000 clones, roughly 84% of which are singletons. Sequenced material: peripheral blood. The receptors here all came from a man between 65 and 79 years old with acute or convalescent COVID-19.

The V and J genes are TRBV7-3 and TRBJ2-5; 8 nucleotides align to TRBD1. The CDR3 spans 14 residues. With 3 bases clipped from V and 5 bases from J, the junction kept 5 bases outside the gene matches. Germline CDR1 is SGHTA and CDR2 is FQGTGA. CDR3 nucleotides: TGTGCCAGCAGCTTTCAGGGGGCGAGGGAGACCCAGTACTTC. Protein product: CASSFQGARETQYF.

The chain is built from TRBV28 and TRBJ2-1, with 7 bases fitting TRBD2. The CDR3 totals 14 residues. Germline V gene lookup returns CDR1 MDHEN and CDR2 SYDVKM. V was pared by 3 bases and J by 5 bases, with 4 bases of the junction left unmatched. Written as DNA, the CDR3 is TGTGCCAGCAGTTTCCCGACTAGCCACAATGAGCAGTTCTTC. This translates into CASSFPTSHNEQFF.

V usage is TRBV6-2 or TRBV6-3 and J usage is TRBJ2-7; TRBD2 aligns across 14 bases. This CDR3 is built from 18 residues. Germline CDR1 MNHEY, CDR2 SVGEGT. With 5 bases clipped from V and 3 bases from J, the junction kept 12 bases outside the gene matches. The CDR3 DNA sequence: TGTGCCAGCAGTACATCTCCGGGACTAGCGGGAGTACTCTACGAGCAGTACTTC. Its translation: CASSTSPGLAGVLYEQYF.

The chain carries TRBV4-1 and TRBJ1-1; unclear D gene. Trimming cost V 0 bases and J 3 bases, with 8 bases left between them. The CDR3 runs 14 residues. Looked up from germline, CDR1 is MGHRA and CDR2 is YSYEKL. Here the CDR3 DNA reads TGCGCCAGCAGCCAAGATCGCGGCCACACTGAAGCTTTCTTT. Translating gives CASSQDRGHTEAFF.

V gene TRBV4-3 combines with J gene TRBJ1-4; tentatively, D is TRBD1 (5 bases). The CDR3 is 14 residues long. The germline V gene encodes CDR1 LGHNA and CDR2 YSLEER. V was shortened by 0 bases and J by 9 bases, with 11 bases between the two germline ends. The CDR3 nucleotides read TGCGCCAGCAGCCAAGACAGGGCCAGACAAAAACTGTTTTTT. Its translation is CASSQDRARQKLFF.

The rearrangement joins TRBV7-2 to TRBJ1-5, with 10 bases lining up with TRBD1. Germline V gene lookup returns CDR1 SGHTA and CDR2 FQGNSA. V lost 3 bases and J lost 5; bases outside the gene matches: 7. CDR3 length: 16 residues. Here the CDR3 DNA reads TGTGCCAGCAGCTTCTCCTTTGGACAGGGGGATCAGCCCCAGCATTTT. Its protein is CASSFSFGQGDQPQHF.

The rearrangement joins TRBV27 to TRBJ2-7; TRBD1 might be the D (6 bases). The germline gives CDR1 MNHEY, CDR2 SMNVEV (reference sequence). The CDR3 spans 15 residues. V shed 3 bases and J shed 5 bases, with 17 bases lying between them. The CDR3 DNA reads TGTGCCAGCAGTTTTTTCAGGGGCGCTGGCCACGAGCAGTACTTC. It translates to CASSFFRGAGHEQYF.

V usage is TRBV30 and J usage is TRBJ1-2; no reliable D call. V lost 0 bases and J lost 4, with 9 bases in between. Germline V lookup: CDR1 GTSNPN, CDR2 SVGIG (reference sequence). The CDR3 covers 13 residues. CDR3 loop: CAWSVGGSYGYTF. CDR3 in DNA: TGTGCCTGGAGTGTGGGAGGGTCCTATGGCTACACCTTC.

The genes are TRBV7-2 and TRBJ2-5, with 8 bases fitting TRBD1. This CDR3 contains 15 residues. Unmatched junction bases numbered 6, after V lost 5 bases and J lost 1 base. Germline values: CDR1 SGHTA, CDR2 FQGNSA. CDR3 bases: TGTGCCAGCAGCCCCGACAGGGGTGCCCAAGAGACCCAGTACTTC. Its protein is CASSPDRGAQETQYF. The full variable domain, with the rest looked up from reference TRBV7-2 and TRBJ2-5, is GAGVSQSPSNKVTEKGKDVELRCDPISGHTALYWYRQSLGQGLEFLIYFQGNSAPDKSGLPSDRFSAERTGGSVSTLTIQRTQQEDSAVYLCASSPDRGAQETQYFGPGTRLLVL.

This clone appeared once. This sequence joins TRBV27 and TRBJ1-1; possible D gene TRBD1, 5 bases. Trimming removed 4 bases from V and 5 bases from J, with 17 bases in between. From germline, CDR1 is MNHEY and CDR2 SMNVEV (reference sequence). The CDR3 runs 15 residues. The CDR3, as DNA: TGTGCCAGCAGTTCCATTCGACAGTCGAAAACTGAAGCTTTCTTT. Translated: CASSSIRQSKTEAFF.

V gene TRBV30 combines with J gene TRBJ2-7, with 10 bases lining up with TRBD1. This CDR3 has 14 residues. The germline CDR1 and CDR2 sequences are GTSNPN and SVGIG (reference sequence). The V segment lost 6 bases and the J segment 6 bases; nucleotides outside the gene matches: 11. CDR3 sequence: CACNDRGLLGEQYF. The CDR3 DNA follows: TGTGCCTGCAACGACAGGGGGCTTCTTGGCGAGCAGTACTTC.

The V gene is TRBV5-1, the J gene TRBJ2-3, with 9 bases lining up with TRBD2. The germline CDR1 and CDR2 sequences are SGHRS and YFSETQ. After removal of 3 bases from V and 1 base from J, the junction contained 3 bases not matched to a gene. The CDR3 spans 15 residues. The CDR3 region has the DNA TGCGCCAGCAGCTCGGTAGCGGGGGGCACAGATACGCAGTATTTT. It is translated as CASSSVAGGTDTQYF.

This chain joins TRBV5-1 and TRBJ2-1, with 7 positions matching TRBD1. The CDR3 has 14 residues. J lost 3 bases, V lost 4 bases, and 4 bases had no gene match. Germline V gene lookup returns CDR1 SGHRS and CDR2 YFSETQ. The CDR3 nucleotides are TGCGCCAGCAGCCGGGACAGTGGCTACAATGAGCAGTTCTTC. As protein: CASSRDSGYNEQFF.

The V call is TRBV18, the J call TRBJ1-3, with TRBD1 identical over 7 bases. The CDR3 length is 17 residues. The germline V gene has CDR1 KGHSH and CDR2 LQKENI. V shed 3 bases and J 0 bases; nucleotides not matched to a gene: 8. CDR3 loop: CASSPQTGTHSGNTIYF. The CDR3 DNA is TGTGCCAGCTCACCTCAGACAGGGACCCACTCTGGAAACACCATATATTTT.

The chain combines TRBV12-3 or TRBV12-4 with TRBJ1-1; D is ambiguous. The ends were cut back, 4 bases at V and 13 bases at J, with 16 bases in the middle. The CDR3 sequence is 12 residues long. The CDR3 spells CASSSPRMVGFF. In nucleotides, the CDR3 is TGTGCCAGCAGTTCGCCCAGGATGGTGGGTTTCTTT.

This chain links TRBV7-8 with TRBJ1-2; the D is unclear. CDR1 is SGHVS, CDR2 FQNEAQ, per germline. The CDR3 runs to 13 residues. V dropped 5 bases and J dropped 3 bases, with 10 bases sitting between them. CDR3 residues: CASSRPSDYGYTF. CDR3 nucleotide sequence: TGTGCCAGCAGCCGTCCGTCTGACTATGGCTACACCTTC.

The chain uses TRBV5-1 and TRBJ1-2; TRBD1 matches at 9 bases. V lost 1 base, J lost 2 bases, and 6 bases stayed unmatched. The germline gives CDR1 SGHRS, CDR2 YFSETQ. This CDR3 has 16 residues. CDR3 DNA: TGCGCCAGCAGCTTGAGGGGACAGGGAGGGAACTATGGCTACACCTTC. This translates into CASSLRGQGGNYGYTF.

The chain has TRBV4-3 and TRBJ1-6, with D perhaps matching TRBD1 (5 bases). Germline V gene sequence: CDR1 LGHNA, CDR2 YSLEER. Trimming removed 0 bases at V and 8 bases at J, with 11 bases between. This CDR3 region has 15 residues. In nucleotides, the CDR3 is TGCGCCAGCAGCCAAGACGGGGGTACTTATTCACCCCTCCACTTT. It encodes CASSQDGGTYSPLHF.

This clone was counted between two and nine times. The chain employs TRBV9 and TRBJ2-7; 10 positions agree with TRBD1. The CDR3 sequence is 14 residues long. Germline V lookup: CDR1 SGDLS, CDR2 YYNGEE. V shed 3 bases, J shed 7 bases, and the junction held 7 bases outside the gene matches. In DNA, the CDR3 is TGTGCCAGCAGCGAACTGACAGGGGGCGAGGAGCAGTACTTC. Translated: CASSELTGGEEQYF.

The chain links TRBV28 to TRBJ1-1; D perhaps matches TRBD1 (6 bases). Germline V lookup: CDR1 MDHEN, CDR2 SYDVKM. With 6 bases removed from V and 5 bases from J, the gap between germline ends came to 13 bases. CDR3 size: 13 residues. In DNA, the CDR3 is TGTGCCAGCAGAGTACAGGGTTCTACTGAAGCTTTCTTT. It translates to CASRVQGSTEAFF.